This TCR beta chain was recorded in a study of control samples from healthy donors and cancer patients. Germline trimming cut 5 bases from V and 4 bases from J; bases unmatched to any gene: 7. In germline, CDR1 is MNHEY, CDR2 SVGAGI. This CDR3 contains 14 residues. Some clones are missing from TCRdb's copy, which holds only in-frame ones; the method was immunoSEQ multiplex PCR. The repertoire holds roughly 73,000 clones, with 85% to 95% as singletons. The sequenced sample was blood. The receptor was derived from a woman aged 60-75 years in good health. The rearrangement links TRBV6-5 to TRBJ2-5; 7 positions agree with TRBD1. DNA of the CDR3: TGTGCCAGCAGTACGGGACAGCAACCAGAGACCCAGTACTTC. Encoded protein: CASSTGQQPETQYF.